Each of the 13 T cell receptor beta chains below was sequenced from the same sample in a study of T cell responses to AZD1222 COVID-19 vaccine (dated by TCRdb to the early 2020s). Library construction relied on the immunoSEQ multiplex PCR assay. Drawn from immuneACCESS, this table holds only the in-frame rearrangements with V and J called that TCRdb kept. Clones are partly lost; checked studies trace under half to an unresolved V gene and leave the rest unexplained. The sample records 80,000 to 130,000 clones, around nine tenths of which are singletons. 2.5% to 4% of the sample rests with the top ten. This specimen's time point label, interpreted: baseline before first vaccination. The sample was peripheral blood, taken on day 0 of AZD1222 vaccination. The receptors here all came from an adult in good health.

As for this clone: Other DNA sequences in this sample translate to the same CDR3. This chain connects TRBV5-1 to TRBJ1-1; D is unclear. The germline V and J ends were trimmed by 4 bases and 0 bases, with 7 bases remaining between them. This CDR3 has 13 amino acids. Germline V gene data show CDR1 as SGHRS and CDR2 as YFSETQ. DNA for the CDR3: TGCGCCAGCAGCCCGGGCTTGAACACTGAAGCTTTCTTT. Protein: CASSPGLNTEAFF. The full variable domain, in which reference TRBV5-1 and TRBJ1-1 provide the parts outside the CDR3, is KAGVTQTPRYLIKTRGQQVTLSCSPISGHRSVSWYQQTPGQGLQFLFEYFSETQRNKGNFPGRFSGRQFSNSRSEMNVSTLELGDSALYLCASSPGLNTEAFFGQGTRLTVV.

This clone appeared a few times. The chain is built from TRBV19 and TRBJ1-1; no clear D gene. This CDR3 is 17 amino acids long. The V end was cut by 0 bases, the J end by 1 base, with 15 bases between. Germline CDR1 LNHDA, CDR2 SQIVND (reference sequence). The DNA of the CDR3 is TGTGCCAGTAGTATAGACTTTTACAGTCGACCGAACACTGAAGCTTTCTTT. Protein: CASSIDFYSRPNTEAFF.

The genes are TRBV24-1 and TRBJ2-2; no reliable D call. In germline, CDR1 is KGHDR, CDR2 SFDVKD. V lost 4 bases to trimming and J lost 4 bases, with 12 bases between them. The CDR3 has 15 residues. CDR3: CATSDSRVSTGELFF. The CDR3, as DNA: TGTGCCACCAGTGACTCCCGGGTCAGCACCGGGGAGCTGTTTTTT.

V gene TRBV4-3 combines with J gene TRBJ2-3; D is perhaps TRBD2 (6 bases). The CDR3 spans 16 residues. The V and J ends lost 0 bases and 0 bases respectively, with 10 bases between them. CDR1 and CDR2 (germline): LGHNA, YSLEER. CDR3 residues: CASSQDAGLSTDTQYF. Here the CDR3 DNA reads TGCGCCAGCAGCCAAGATGCGGGACTCAGCACAGATACGCAGTATTTT.

This clone appeared once. The chain joins TRBV30 to TRBJ1-2; D may be TRBD1 (5 bases). The CDR3 is made up of 12 amino acids. In germline, CDR1 is GTSNPN, CDR2 SVGIG (reference sequence). V lost 0 bases to trimming and J lost 10 bases, with 12 bases between them. The CDR3 sequence is CAWSVGGFDYTF. The CDR3 coding sequence is TGTGCCTGGAGTGTGGGGGGGTTCGACTACACCTTC.

V usage is TRBV28 and J usage is TRBJ1-3; TRBD1 agrees at 8 bases. Germline CDR1 MDHEN, CDR2 SYDVKM. The junction had 4 bases not matched to a gene; V was cut back by 9 bases and J by 3 bases. CDR3 length: 13 residues. CDR3 DNA: TGTGCCAGTCAGGGGGCTTATGGAAACACCATATATTTT. Its translation: CASQGAYGNTIYF.

J is TRBJ1-2 and V is TRBV28; TRBD1 might be the D (6 bases). Germline V gene data show CDR1 as MDHEN and CDR2 as SYDVKM. This CDR3 region has 13 residues. V lost 11 bases and J 5 bases, leaving 18 bases between the germline ends. The CDR3 DNA reads TGTGCCGTTGGAGACAGGAGATATTATGGCTACACCTTC. Protein product: CAVGDRRYYGYTF.

This chain connects TRBV6-5 to TRBJ1-2; no clear D. V lost 8 bases and J lost 8, with 18 bases in between. There are 13 residues in the CDR3. Germline CDR1 is MNHEY and CDR2 is SVGAGI. This chain's CDR3 is CASQPVRSHGYTF. Written as DNA, the CDR3 is TGTGCCAGCCAGCCGGTACGGTCACACGGCTACACCTTC.

The rearrangement joins TRBV4-1 to TRBJ2-7; D perhaps matches TRBD2 (7 bases). V was clipped by 0 bases and J by 0 bases, with 12 bases between them. Germline lookup yields CDR1 MGHRA and CDR2 YSYEKL. This CDR3 spans 16 amino acids. The CDR3 loop is CASSQEGGAVSYEQYF. CDR3 bases: TGCGCCAGCAGCCAAGAAGGGGGGGCAGTCTCCTACGAGCAGTACTTC.

The chain has TRBV18 and TRBJ2-7, with 8 positions matching TRBD1. CDR3 size: 14 residues. The V gene's germline CDR1 is KGHSH and CDR2 LQKENI. The ends lost 5 bases at V and 3 bases at J; junction bases unmatched: 6. The CDR3 coding sequence is TGTGCCAGCTCAAAAACAGACAGGGGCTACGAGCAGTACTTC. It specifies CASSKTDRGYEQYF.

The chain carries TRBV14 and TRBJ1-2; the D gene is possibly TRBD1 (6 bases). V shed 0 bases and J shed 5 bases, with 13 bases lying between them. The germline V gene encodes CDR1 SGHDN and CDR2 FVKESK. CDR3 size: 15 residues. The CDR3 region has the DNA TGTGCCAGCAGCCAAGACCGCGGGACAACGTATGGCTACACCTTC. Its translation: CASSQDRGTTYGYTF.

The chain uses TRBV9 and TRBJ1-4; TRBD1 might be the D (6 bases). Trimming removed 4 bases from V and 8 bases from J, with 21 bases in between. This CDR3 comprises 16 residues. Germline CDR1 is SGDLS and CDR2 is YYNGEE. As DNA, the CDR3 is TGTGCCAGCAGCCCGAGAGGGGGGTATAGCGGCGAAAAACTGTTTTTT. Its protein product is CASSPRGGYSGEKLFF.

The chain combines TRBV6-5 with TRBJ2-3; no clear D. Germline CDR1 MNHEY, CDR2 SVGAGI. The CDR3 is made up of 14 amino acids. Trimming pared 3 bases from V and 2 bases from J, leaving 9 bases between. CDR3 sequence: CASSYETFTDTQYF. The CDR3 region has the DNA TGTGCCAGCAGTTATGAAACCTTCACAGATACGCAGTATTTT.